The 25 T cell receptor beta chains presented below share a single source sample, sequenced in a study of CD8+ T cells in alopecia areata. The treatment is: oral pan-JAK inhibitor, 5-10 mg twice daily. Investigators isolated RNA and reverse transcribed it into cDNA to act as the sequencing template. The method was immunoSEQ multiplex PCR; TCRdb's version includes in-frame clones alone and lacks a portion of them. The sample has approximately 210,000 clones; over 60% are singletons. Sequencing was performed on CD4+ T cells sorted from blood, taken at week 44, from a patient treated with tofacitinib. The receptors originated from a human donor with alopecia areata.

A word on this clone: An end of the junction does not agree with germline; a read error may underlie this. The chain combines TRBV4-3 with TRBJ2-3, with 8 nucleotides matching TRBD2. Germline V gives CDR1 LGHNA, CDR2 YSLEER. The CDR3 spans 14 residues. CDR3 amino acids: CASSPRTSTDTQYF. Here the CDR3 DNA reads TGCGCCAGCAGCCCTAGGACTAGCACGGATACGCAGTATTTT.

This clone was recorded only once. Distinct nucleotide sequences in the sample also encode this CDR3. The chain has TRBV5-1 and TRBJ2-5; a weak D match, TRBD1 (6 bases). V was cut by 3 bases and J by 5 bases, with 8 bases left in between. CDR1 and CDR2 (germline): SGHRS, YFSETQ. The CDR3 contains 12 residues. CDR3 bases: TGCGCCAGCAGCTCCCAGGGGGAGACCCAGTACTTC. Encoded protein: CASSSQGETQYF. The full variable domain, rest sourced from reference TRBV5-1 and TRBJ2-5, is KAGVTQTPRYLIKTRGQQVTLSCSPISGHRSVSWYQQTPGQGLQFLFEYFSETQRNKGNFPGRFSGRQFSNSRSEMNVSTLELGDSALYLCASSSQGETQYFGPGTRLLVL.

The chain links TRBV27 to TRBJ1-5; 7 bases fit TRBD1. CDR1 and CDR2 from the germline V gene are MNHEY and SMNVEV (reference sequence). The CDR3 spans 15 residues. Losses at the gene ends were 4 bases for V and 2 bases for J; bases not matched to a gene: 5. The CDR3 spells CASSSQGYGNQPQHF. The CDR3 DNA sequence: TGTGCCAGCAGTTCACAGGGGTATGGCAATCAGCCCCAGCATTTT.

The sample holds one count of this clone. J is TRBJ2-7 and V is TRBV7-3, with D possibly TRBD1 on 6 matching bases. The CDR3 has 15 amino acids. CDR1 SGHTA and CDR2 FQGTGA come from the germline V gene. The V and J ends lost 1 base and 0 bases respectively, with 10 bases between them. The CDR3 loop reads CASSLRQALSYEQYF. DNA of the CDR3: TGTGCCAGCAGCTTAAGACAGGCCCTCTCCTACGAGCAGTACTTC.

The CDR3 spells CASSPGWVRYTF. CDR3 bases: TGTGCCAGCAGTCCAGGGTGGGTCCGCTACACCTTC. This chain uses TRBV6-1 with TRBJ1-2; D may be TRBD1 (5 bases). Trimming shortened V by 5 bases and J by 9 bases, and 13 bases separated the two germline ends. Germline V CDR1 and CDR2: MNHNS, SASEGT. The length of the CDR3 is 12 residues.

The CDR3 DNA sequence: TGTGCCTGGAGCGTAAAAGACGAGCAGTACTTC. It codes for CAWSVKDEQYF. The chain joins TRBV30 to TRBJ2-7; D unclear. V dropped 3 bases and J dropped 5 bases, with 8 bases sitting between them. The CDR3 is made up of 11 amino acids. The V gene's germline CDR1 is GTSNPN and CDR2 SVGIG (reference sequence). The whole variable domain, filled in from reference TRBV30 and TRBJ2-7, reads SQTIHQWPATLVQPVGSPLSLECTVEGTSNPNLYWYRQAAGRGLQLLFYSVGIGQISSEVPQNLSASRPQDRQFILSSKKLLLSDSGFYLCAWSVKDEQYFGPGTRLTVT.

The chain joins TRBV7-2 to TRBJ2-1; possibly TRBD2 for D (5 bases). V shed 4 bases and J shed 2 bases, with 12 bases lying between them. From germline, CDR1 is SGHTA and CDR2 FQGNSA. This CDR3 is built from 15 residues. The CDR3 sequence is CASSSSGGAYNEQFF. The CDR3 DNA follows: TGTGCCAGCAGCTCCAGCGGCGGCGCCTACAATGAGCAGTTCTTC.

V is TRBV13 and J is TRBJ2-1, with 9 bases matching TRBD2. With V trimmed by 3 bases and J by 7 bases, 7 bases remained unmatched. The CDR3 consists of 15 residues. Germline CDR1 and CDR2: PRHDT and FYEKMQ (reference sequence). The CDR3 loop reads CASSLRGGLGNEQFF. CDR3 in DNA: TGTGCCAGCAGCTTGCGGGGGGGCTTAGGGAATGAGCAGTTCTTC.

The gene calls are TRBV7-2 and TRBJ2-5; 9 bases line up with TRBD1. V was clipped by 4 bases and J by 5 bases; unmatched bases: 5. Germline CDR1 and CDR2: SGHTA and FQGNSA. The CDR3 has 14 residues. The CDR3 reads CASSSTGGYETQYF. As DNA, the CDR3 is TGTGCCAGCAGCTCCACAGGGGGCTACGAGACCCAGTACTTC.

This chain connects TRBV29-1 to TRBJ2-7; 7 positions match TRBD1. The trim removed 1 base at V and 5 bases at J, leaving 11 bases unmatched. Germline V gene data show CDR1 as SQVTM and CDR2 as ANQGSEA. This CDR3 region has 15 residues. CDR3 nucleotides: TGCAGCGTTGAAGTCAGTATCAGGGGGTACGACGAGCAGTACTTC. Protein: CSVEVSIRGYDEQYF.

This CDR3 reads CASSSGGQGALGEAFF. The CDR3 DNA reads as TGTGCCAGCAGCTCCGGAGGACAGGGGGCTTTGGGGGAAGCTTTCTTT. The chain combines TRBV7-2 with TRBJ1-1, with 11 bases matching TRBD1. Per the germline V gene, CDR1 is SGHTA and CDR2 is FQGNSA. The CDR3 covers 16 residues. V was pared by 4 bases and J by 8 bases, with 12 bases of the junction left unmatched.

This clone was found a few times. The chain combines TRBV2 with TRBJ2-5; 7 bases line up with TRBD1. The CDR3 sequence is 14 residues long. Germline V gives CDR1 SNHLY, CDR2 FYNNEI. V was clipped by 3 bases and J by 2 bases; unmatched bases: 3. In nucleotides, the CDR3 is TGTGCCAGCAGTGATCCGGGACAGCAAGAGACCCAGTACTTC. Its translation: CASSDPGQQETQYF.

The count of this clone is one. The genes are TRBV4-2 and TRBJ2-3; D remains ambiguous. Germline CDR1 is LGHNA and CDR2 is YNFKEQ. V was cut by 2 bases and J by 2 bases, with 17 bases left in between. This CDR3 comprises 17 residues. The CDR3 protein is CASSQTPSRIFTDTQYF. The CDR3 DNA follows: TGTGCCAGCAGCCAAACCCCGTCCAGAATTTTCACAGATACGCAGTATTTT.

This clone was counted ten times or more. CDR3 region: CASSTLTGRKEAFF. The CDR3 coding sequence is TGTGCCAGTAGTACCCTGACAGGGAGAAAAGAAGCTTTCTTT. This chain connects TRBV19 to TRBJ1-1; TRBD1 agrees at 7 bases. The CDR3 loop spans 14 amino acids. CDR1 is LNHDA, CDR2 SQIVND, per germline (reference sequence). Trimming took 4 bases from V and 8 from J; bases not matched to a gene: 10.

The chain carries TRBV4-1 and TRBJ2-2, with D tentatively TRBD2 (5 bases). Germline V gives CDR1 MGHRA, CDR2 YSYEKL. Trimming shortened V by 2 bases and J by 11 bases, and 12 bases separated the two germline ends. This CDR3 spans 13 amino acids. The CDR3 here is CASSQLAYSELFF. As DNA, the CDR3 is TGCGCCAGCAGCCAACTAGCCTACTCTGAGCTGTTTTTT.

This chain uses TRBV14 with TRBJ2-1; 7 bases fit TRBD2. The trim removed 1 base at V and 0 bases at J, leaving 0 bases unmatched. Germline V gene lookup returns CDR1 SGHDN and CDR2 FVKESK. This CDR3 region has 15 residues. CDR3 sequence reads: CASSQGTSSYNEQFF. DNA for the CDR3: TGTGCCAGCAGCCAAGGGACTAGCTCCTACAATGAGCAGTTCTTC. Complete variable domain (other parts from reference TRBV14 and TRBJ2-1): EAGVTQFPSHSVIEKGQTVTLRCDPISGHDNLYWYRRVMGKEIKFLLHFVKESKQDESGMPNNRFLAERTGGTYSTLKVQPAELEDSGVYFCASSQGTSSYNEQFFGPGTRLTVL.

J is TRBJ2-3 and V is TRBV7-3, with D perhaps being TRBD1 or TRBD2 (5 bases each). CDR1 and CDR2 from the germline V gene are SGHTA and FQGTGA. The CDR3 loop spans 15 amino acids. V was cut by 2 bases and J by 1 base, with 10 bases left in between. DNA for the CDR3: TGTGCCAGCAGCTTATTAGTGGGGGGCACAGATACGCAGTATTTT. Translating it yields CASSLLVGGTDTQYF.

The V gene is TRBV19, the J gene TRBJ1-1; D not resolved. Between the trimmed V and J ends, which lost 4 bases and 4 bases, there was a span of 4 bases. Germline CDR1 is LNHDA and CDR2 is SQIVND (reference sequence). The CDR3 totals 11 residues. The CDR3 region has the DNA TGTGCCAGTAGTAGGGCCACTGAAGCTTTCTTT. It encodes CASSRATEAFF.

This rearrangement joins TRBV30 to TRBJ1-2; TRBD1 is a possible D gene (5 bases). Germline V gives CDR1 GTSNPN, CDR2 SVGIG (reference sequence). CDR3 length equals 11 residues. Between the trimmed V and J ends, which lost 5 bases and 9 bases, there was a span of 13 bases. The CDR3 loop reads CAWGGNLRYTF. In DNA, the CDR3 is TGTGCCTGGGGGGGAAACCTTCGCTACACCTTC.

This clone was observed a handful of times. V and J are TRBV5-1 and TRBJ2-7; 11 bases agree with TRBD2. V was pared by 4 bases and J by 2 bases, with 8 bases of the junction left unmatched. The CDR3 is made up of 16 amino acids. Germline values: CDR1 SGHRS, CDR2 YFSETQ. The CDR3 DNA reads TGCGCCAGCAGCATTACCGGGACTAGCGGTACCTACGAGCAGTACTTC. It translates to CASSITGTSGTYEQYF.

The chain uses TRBV29-1 and TRBJ1-1; D gene unclear. Germline CDR1 and CDR2: SQVTM and ANQGSEA. V lost 7 bases and J 7 bases, leaving 13 bases between the germline ends. The CDR3 runs to 11 residues. CDR3: CSERAGVEAFF. The CDR3, as DNA: TGCAGCGAGAGGGCCGGGGTTGAAGCTTTCTTT.

The chain employs TRBV5-4 and TRBJ2-7, with TRBD1 matching 8 bases. J was trimmed by 7 bases and V by 6 bases; bases with no gene match: 27. There are 19 residues in the CDR3. Per the germline V gene, CDR1 is SGHNT and CDR2 is YYREEE (reference sequence). The CDR3 sequence: CASTAKGQGKDTSLGEQYF. The CDR3 bases are TGTGCCAGCACCGCCAAAGGACAGGGAAAGGATACGTCCCTTGGTGAGCAGTACTTC. Looking up the rest from reference TRBV5-4 and TRBJ2-7 gives the full variable domain: ETGVTQSPTHLIKTRGQQVTLRCSSQSGHNTVSWYQQALGQGPQFIFQYYREEENGRGNFPPRFSGLQFPNYSSELNVNALELDDSALYLCASTAKGQGKDTSLGEQYFGPGTRLTVT.

The chain combines TRBV7-3 with TRBJ2-1; D gene unclear. CDR1 is SGHTA and CDR2 is FQGTGA in the germline V gene. The CDR3 has 13 amino acids. Deletions cut 1 base from V and 5 bases from J, with 6 bases between. CDR3 residues: CASSLNSNNEQFF. The CDR3 region has the DNA TGTGCCAGCAGCTTAAACAGCAACAATGAGCAGTTCTTC.

This chain uses TRBV21-1 with TRBJ2-7; the table's TRBD2 call for D was not verified on the DNA. TRBV21-1 is a pseudogene. The length of the CDR3 is 16 residues. The CDR3 DNA is TGTGCCAGCAGCAAACCCCCGGGGGAGATCTCCTACGAGCAGTACTTC. It codes for CASSKPPGEISYEQYF.

This clone showed up just once. This chain uses TRBV9 with TRBJ1-5, with a tentative D call TRBD1 (6 bases). V gave up 4 bases and J gave up 5 bases, with 13 bases separating them. CDR1 and CDR2 (germline): SGDLS, YYNGEE. The CDR3 is 14 residues long. This CDR3 reads CASSLKGGDQPQHF. The DNA of the CDR3 is TGTGCCAGCAGCTTAAAGGGGGGTGATCAGCCCCAGCATTTT.